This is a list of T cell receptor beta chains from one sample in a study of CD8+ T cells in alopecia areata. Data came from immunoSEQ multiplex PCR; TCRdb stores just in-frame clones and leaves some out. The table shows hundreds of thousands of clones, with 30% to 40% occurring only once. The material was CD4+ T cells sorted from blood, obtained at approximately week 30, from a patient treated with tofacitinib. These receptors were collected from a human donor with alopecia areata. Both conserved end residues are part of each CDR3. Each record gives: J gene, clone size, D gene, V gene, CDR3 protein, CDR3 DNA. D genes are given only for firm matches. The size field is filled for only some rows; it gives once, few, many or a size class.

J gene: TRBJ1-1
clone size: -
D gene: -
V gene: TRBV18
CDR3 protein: CASSLTGNTEAFF
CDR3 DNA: TGTGCCAGCTCGTTGACGGGGAACACTGAAGCTTTCTTT

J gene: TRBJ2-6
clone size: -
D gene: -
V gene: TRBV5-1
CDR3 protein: CASSNPGASGANVLTF
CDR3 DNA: TGCGCCAGCAGCAACCCGGGGGCCTCTGGGGCCAACGTCCTGACTTTC

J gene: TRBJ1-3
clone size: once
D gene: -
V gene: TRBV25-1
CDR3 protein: CASSATGSPGNTIYF
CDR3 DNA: TGTGCCAGCAGTGCCACAGGGTCGCCTGGAAACACCATATACTTT

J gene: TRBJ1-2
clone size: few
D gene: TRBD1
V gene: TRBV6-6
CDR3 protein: CASSYPGQGGDGYTF
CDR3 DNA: TGTGCCAGCAGTTACCCAGGACAGGGAGGCGATGGCTACACCTTC

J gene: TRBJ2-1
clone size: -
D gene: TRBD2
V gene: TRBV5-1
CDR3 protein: CASSSIAGLTYNEQFF
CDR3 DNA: TGCGCCAGCAGCTCGATAGCGGGCCTTACCTACAATGAGCAGTTCTTC

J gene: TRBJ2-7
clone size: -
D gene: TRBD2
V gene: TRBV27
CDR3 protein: CATRAGGYEQYF
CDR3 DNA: TGTGCCACCAGAGCGGGAGGCTACGAGCAGTACTTC

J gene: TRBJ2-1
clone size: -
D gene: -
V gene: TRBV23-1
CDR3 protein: CASSQPTEDNEQFF
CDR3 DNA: TGCGCCAGCAGTCAACCGACGGAAGACAATGAGCAGTTCTTC

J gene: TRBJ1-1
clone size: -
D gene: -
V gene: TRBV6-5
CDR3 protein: CASSQQGRTEAFF
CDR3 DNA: TGTGCCAGCAGTCAACAGGGTCGGACTGAAGCTTTCTTT

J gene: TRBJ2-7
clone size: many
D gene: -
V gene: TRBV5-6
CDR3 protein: CASSLLSSPYEQYF
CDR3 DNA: TGTGCCAGCAGCTTGCTGTCCTCCCCCTACGAGCAGTACTTC

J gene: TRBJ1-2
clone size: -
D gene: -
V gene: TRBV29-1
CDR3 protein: CSATTGSWGYGYTF
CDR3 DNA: TGCAGCGCCACAACGGGGTCTTGGGGCTATGGCTACACCTTC

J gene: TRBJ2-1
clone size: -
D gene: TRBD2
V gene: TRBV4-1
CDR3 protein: CASSPSPTSGGAPSWSNEQFF
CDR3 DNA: TGCGCCAGCAGCCCATCCCCGACTAGCGGGGGGGCCCCTTCCTGGTCGAATGAGCAGTTCTTC

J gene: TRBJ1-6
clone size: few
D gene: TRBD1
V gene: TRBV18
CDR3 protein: CASSRDRGNSPLHF
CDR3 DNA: TGTGCCAGCTCACGGGACAGGGGTAATTCACCCCTCCACTTT

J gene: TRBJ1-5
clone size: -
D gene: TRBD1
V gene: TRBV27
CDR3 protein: CASKSGTAMGQPQHF
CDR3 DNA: TGTGCCAGCAAATCCGGGACAGCCATGGGTCAGCCCCAGCATTTT

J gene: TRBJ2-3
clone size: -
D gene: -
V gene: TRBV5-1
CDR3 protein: CASSYGDTDTQYF
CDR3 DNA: TGCGCCAGCAGTTACGGGGACACAGATACGCAGTATTTT

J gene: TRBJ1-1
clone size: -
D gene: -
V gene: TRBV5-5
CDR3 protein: CASSLSSGGFFNTEAFF
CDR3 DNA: TGTGCCAGCAGCTTAAGTTCTGGAGGATTCTTTAACACTGAAGCTTTCTTT

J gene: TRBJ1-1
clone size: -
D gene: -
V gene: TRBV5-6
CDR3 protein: CASSLARNTEAFF
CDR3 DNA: TGTGCCAGCAGCTTGGCCAGGAACACTGAAGCTTTCTTT

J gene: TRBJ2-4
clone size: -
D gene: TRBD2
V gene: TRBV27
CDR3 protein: CASSLAGGPKNIQYF
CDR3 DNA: TGTGCCAGCAGTCTAGCGGGAGGGCCCAAAAACATTCAGTACTTC

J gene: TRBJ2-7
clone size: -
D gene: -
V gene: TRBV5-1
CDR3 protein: CASSPRASEQYF
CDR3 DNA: TGCGCCAGCAGCCCCCGAGCCTCCGAGCAGTACTTC

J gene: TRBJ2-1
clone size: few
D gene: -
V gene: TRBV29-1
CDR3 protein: CSVGNRVRNEQFF
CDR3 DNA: TGCAGCGTGGGCAACAGGGTGCGCAATGAGCAGTTCTTC

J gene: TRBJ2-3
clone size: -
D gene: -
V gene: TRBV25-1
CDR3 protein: CASSEGAGTDTQYF
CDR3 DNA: TGTGCCAGCAGTGAGGGCGCAGGCACAGATACGCAGTATTTT

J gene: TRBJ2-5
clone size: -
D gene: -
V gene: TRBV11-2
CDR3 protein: CASSISPRGVGETQYF
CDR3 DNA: TGTGCCAGCAGCATTAGCCCGAGGGGAGTAGGAGAGACCCAGTACTTC

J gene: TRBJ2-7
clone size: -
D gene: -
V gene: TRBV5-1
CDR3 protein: CASSSEPARRVGSYEQYF
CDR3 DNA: TGCGCCAGCAGCTCCGAACCAGCGCGTCGGGTAGGGTCCTACGAGCAGTACTTC

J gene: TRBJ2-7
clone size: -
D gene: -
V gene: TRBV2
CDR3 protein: CATAFSYEQYF
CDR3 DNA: TGTGCCACCGCTTTCTCCTACGAGCAGTACTTC

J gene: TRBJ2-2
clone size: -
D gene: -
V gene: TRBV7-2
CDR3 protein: CASSLFYGELFF
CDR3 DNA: TGTGCCAGCAGCTTATTTTACGGGGAGCTGTTTTTT

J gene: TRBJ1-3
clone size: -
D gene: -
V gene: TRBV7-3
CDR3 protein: CASSLGSGSGNTIYF
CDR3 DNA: TGTGCCAGCAGCTTAGGTAGTGGGTCTGGAAACACCATATATTTT

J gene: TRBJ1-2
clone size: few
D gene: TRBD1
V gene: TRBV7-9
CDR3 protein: CASSSGQVYGYTF
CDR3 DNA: TGTGCCAGCAGCTCAGGACAGGTCTATGGCTACACCTTC

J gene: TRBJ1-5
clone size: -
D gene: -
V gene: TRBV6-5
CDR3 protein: CASSYYRAQPQHF
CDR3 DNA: TGTGCCAGCAGTTACTACAGGGCGCAGCCCCAGCATTTT

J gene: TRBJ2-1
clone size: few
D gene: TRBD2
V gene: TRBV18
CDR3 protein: CASSRLAGNNEQFF
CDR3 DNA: TGTGCCAGCTCACGACTAGCGGGAAACAATGAGCAGTTCTTC

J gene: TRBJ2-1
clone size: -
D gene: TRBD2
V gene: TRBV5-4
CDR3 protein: CASSLATSGYNEQFF
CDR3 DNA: TGTGCCAGCAGCTTGGCGACTAGCGGATACAATGAGCAGTTCTTC

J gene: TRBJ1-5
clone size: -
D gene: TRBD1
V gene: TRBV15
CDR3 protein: CATSRDRVAGGAGNQPQHF
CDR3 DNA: TGTGCCACCAGCAGAGATAGGGTGGCAGGGGGCGCGGGCAATCAGCCCCAGCATTTT

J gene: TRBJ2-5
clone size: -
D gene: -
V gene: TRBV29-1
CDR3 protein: CSVRGHKETQYF
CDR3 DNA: TGCAGCGTCCGGGGCCATAAAGAGACCCAGTACTTC

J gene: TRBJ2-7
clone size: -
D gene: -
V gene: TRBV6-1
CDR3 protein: CATTDRSSYEQYF
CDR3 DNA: TGTGCCACCACGGACCGGAGCTCCTACGAGCAGTACTTC

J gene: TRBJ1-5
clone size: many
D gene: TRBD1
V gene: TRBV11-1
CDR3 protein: CASRGQVYSNQPQHF
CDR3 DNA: TGTGCCAGCAGAGGACAGGTATATAGCAATCAGCCCCAGCATTTT